What follows describes a single T cell receptor beta chain. Other nucleotide sequences in the sample specify the same CDR3. With V trimmed by 4 bases and J by 4 bases, 1 base remained unmatched. Germline V CDR1 and CDR2: SGHTA, FQGNSA. The CDR3 spans 13 residues. The sample is drawn from a study of shared clonotypes between healthy human individuals. Data came from immunoSEQ multiplex PCR; TCRdb stores just in-frame clones and leaves some out. The sample lists about 2.3 million clones; more than 80% were seen once. The rearrangement links TRBV7-2 to TRBJ1-5, with TRBD1 matching 7 bases. The source of this sequence is a man aged 18 to 29 in good health. Some clones in this sample may be carry-over from other donors' samples. What was sequenced was naive CD4+ T cells from PBMCs. Documented subset: CD45RA+ positively selected. CDR3 sequence reads: CASSSDRNQPQHF. CDR3 coding DNA: TGTGCCAGCAGCTCGGACAGGAATCAGCCCCAGCATTTT.